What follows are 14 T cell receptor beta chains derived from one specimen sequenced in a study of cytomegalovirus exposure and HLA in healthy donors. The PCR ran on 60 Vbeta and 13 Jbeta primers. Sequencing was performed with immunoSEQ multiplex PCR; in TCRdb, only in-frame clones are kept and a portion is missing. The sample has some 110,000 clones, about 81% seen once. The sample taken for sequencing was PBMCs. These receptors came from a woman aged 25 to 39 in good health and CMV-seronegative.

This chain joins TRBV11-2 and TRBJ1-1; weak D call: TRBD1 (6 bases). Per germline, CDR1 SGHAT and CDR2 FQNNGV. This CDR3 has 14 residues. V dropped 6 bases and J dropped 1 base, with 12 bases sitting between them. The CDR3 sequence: CASSRKQGNTEAFF. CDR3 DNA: TGTGCCAGCAGTCGCAAACAGGGGAACACTGAAGCTTTCTTT.

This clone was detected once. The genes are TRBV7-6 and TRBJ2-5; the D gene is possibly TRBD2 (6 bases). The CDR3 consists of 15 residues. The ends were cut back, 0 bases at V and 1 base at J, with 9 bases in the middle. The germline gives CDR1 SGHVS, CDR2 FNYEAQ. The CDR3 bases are TGTGCCAGCAGCTTAGCGGGGGGAGTCCAAGAGACCCAGTACTTC. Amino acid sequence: CASSLAGGVQETQYF.

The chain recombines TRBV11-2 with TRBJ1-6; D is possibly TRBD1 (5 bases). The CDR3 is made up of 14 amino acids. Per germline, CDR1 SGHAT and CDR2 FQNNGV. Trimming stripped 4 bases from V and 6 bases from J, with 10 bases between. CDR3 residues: CASSSGYLNSPLHF. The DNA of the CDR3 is TGTGCCAGCAGCTCAGGGTATCTTAATTCACCCCTCCACTTT.

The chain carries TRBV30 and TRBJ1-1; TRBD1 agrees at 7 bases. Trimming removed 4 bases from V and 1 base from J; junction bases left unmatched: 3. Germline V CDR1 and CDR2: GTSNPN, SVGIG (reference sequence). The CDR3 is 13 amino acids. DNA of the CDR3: TGTGCCTGGACGGGACAGCCGAACACTGAAGCTTTCTTT. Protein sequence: CAWTGQPNTEAFF.

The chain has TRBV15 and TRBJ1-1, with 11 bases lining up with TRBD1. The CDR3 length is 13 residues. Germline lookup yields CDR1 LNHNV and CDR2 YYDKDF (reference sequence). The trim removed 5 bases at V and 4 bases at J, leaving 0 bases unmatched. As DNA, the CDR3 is TGTGCCACCAGCGGGACAGGGGGCACTGAAGCTTTCTTT. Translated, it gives CATSGTGGTEAFF.

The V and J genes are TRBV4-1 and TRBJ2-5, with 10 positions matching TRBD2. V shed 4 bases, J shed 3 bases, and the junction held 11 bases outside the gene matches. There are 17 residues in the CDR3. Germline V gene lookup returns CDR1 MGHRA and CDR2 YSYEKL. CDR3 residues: CASSRGRLAGEEETQYF. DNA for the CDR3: TGCGCCAGCAGCCGGGGCAGGCTAGCGGGAGAGGAAGAGACCCAGTACTTC.

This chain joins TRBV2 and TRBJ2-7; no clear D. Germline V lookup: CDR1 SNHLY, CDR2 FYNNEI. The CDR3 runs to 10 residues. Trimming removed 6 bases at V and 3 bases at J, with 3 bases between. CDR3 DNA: TGTGCCAGCAGCAACTACGAGCAGTACTTC. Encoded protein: CASSNYEQYF.

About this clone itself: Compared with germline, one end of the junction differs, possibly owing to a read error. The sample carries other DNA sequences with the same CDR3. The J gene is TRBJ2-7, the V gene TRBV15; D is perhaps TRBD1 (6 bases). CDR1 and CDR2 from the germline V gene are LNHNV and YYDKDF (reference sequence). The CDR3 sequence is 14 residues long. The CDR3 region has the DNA TGCGCCACCAGCAGAGGCACAGGGCCCTACGAACAGTACTTC. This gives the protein CATSRGTGPYEQYF.

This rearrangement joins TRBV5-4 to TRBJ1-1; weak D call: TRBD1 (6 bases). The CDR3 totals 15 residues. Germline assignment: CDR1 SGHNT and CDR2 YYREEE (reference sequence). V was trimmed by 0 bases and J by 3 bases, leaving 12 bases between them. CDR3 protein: CASSLGGTLDTEAFF. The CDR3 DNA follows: TGTGCCAGCAGCTTGGGGGGGACATTGGACACTGAAGCTTTCTTT.

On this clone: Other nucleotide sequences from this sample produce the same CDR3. CDR3 in DNA: TGCGCCAGCAGCTTAGGGGGAAGCTCCTACAATGAGCAGTTCTTC. Translated, it gives CASSLGGSSYNEQFF. The V gene is TRBV5-1, the J gene TRBJ2-1, with TRBD1 as a possible D gene (6 bases). This CDR3 region has 15 residues. Germline values: CDR1 SGHRS, CDR2 YFSETQ. V lost 2 bases and J 0 bases, leaving 9 bases between the germline ends.

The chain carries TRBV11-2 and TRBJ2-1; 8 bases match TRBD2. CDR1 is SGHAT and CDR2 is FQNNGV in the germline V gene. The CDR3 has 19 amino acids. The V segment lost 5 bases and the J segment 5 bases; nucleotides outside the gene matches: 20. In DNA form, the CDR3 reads TGTGCCAGCAGCCTAAGAGGGTATAGCGGGACCCTTGCTGACAATGAGCAGTTCTTC. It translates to CASSLRGYSGTLADNEQFF.

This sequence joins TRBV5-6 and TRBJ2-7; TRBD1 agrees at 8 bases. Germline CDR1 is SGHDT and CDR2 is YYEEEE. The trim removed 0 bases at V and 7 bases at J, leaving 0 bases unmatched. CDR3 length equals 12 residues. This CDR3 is CASSLGTGEQYF. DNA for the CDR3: TGTGCCAGCAGCTTGGGGACAGGGGAGCAGTACTTC.

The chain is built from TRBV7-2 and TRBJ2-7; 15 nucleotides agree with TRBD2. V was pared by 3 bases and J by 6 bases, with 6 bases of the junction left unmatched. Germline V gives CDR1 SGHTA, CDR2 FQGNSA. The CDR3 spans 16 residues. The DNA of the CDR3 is TGTGCCAGCAGCTTCCGGACTAGCGGGAGGGATGGCGAGCAGTACTTC. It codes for CASSFRTSGRDGEQYF.

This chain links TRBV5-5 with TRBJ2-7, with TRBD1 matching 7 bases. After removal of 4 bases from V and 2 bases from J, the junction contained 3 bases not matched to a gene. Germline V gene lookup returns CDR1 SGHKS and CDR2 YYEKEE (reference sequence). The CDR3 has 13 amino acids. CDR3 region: CASSDGQAYEQYF. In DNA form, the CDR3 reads TGTGCCAGCAGCGATGGACAGGCCTACGAGCAGTACTTC.